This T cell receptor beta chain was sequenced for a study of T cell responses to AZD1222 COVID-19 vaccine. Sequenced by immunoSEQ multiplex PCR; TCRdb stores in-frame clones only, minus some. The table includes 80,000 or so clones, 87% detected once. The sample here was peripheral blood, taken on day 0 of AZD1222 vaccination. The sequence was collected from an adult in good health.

The CDR3 bases are TGTGCCTGGAGTGTGGGCGCGGGGACCCAGTACTTC. Its protein product is CAWSVGAGTQYF. The gene calls are TRBV30 and TRBJ2-5; D might be TRBD2 (5 bases). The CDR3 spans 12 residues. Trimming cost V 0 bases and J 7 bases, with 9 bases left between them. The germline CDR1 and CDR2 sequences are GTSNPN and SVGIG (reference sequence). Complete variable domain (other parts from reference TRBV30 and TRBJ2-5): SQTIHQWPATLVQPVGSPLSLECTVEGTSNPNLYWYRQAAGRGLQLLFYSVGIGQISSEVPQNLSASRPQDRQFILSSKKLLLSDSGFYLCAWSVGAGTQYFGPGTRLLVL.